In its sample, the clone carrying this TCR beta chain was seen once. The data originate from a study of OX40 agonist ivuxolimab in advanced cancers. Study as a whole: Each dose-escalation patient presented with hepatocellular carcinoma, melanoma, renal cell or head and neck cancer.

V dropped 3 bases and J dropped 0; count of bases not matched to a gene: 6. The CDR3 length is 17 residues. Germline V gives CDR1 MDHEN, CDR2 SYDVKM. Some clones are missing from TCRdb's copy, which holds only in-frame ones; the method was immunoSEQ multiplex PCR. The table includes tens of thousands of clones, around 91% detected once. The sample consisted of CD4+ or CD8+ T cells sorted from blood, taken in a trial of the OX40 agonist ivuxolimab. This chain joins TRBV28 and TRBJ2-1, with TRBD1 matching over 9 bases. This receptor was obtained from an adult with an advanced solid tumor such as melanoma, head and neck, liver or kidney cancer. For the CDR3, the DNA is TGTGCCAGCAGTTTTGGACAGGGGAGGAGCTCCTACAATGAGCAGTTCTTC. Residues: CASSFGQGRSSYNEQFF.